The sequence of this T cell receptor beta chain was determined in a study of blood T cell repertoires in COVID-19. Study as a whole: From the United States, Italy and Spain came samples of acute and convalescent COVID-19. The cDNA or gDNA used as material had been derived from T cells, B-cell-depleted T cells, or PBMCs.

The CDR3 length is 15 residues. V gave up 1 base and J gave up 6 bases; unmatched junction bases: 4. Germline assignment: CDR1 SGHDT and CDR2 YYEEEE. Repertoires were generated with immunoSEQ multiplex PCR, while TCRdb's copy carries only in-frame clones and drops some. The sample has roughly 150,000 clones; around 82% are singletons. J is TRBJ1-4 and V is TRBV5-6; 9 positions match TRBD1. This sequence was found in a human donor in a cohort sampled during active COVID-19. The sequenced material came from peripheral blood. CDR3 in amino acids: CASSLYRGRDEKLFF. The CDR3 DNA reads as TGTGCCAGCAGCTTGTACAGGGGGCGAGATGAAAAACTGTTTTTT.